The sequence of this T cell receptor beta chain was determined in a study of human versus mouse CDR3 diversity and MHC coevolution (dated by TCRdb to 2017 to 2019). With regard to the full study: The immunoSEQ assay was reported to detect one in 200,000 T cells and to minimize amplification bias from multiplex PCR. Repertoires of human naive CD4 T cells were used as a reference for TCR selection on multiple MHC II alleles and were compared against human-TCR-locus transgenic mice carrying single MHC II. The human cohort comprised three healthy volunteer blood donors, one aged 30 to 40, one aged 40 to 50 and one aged 60 to 70 at collection. Across mouse and human samples, each sample had between roughly 0.6 x 10^7 and 1.8 x 10^7 valid reads.

Naive CD4 T cells, defined as CD45RO-negative and CD62L-positive, were isolated from PBMCs by fluorescence-activated cell sorting. From each donor, approximately 51 ml of fresh peripheral blood was taken, and Ficoll density centrifugation was then used to isolate PBMCs. Cells were sorted on a FACSAria III instrument, and every sample had a purity above 90%. Results and caveats for the whole study, not just this receptor: Because human T cells were selected on roughly 6 MHC II alleles, repertoire diversity was not considered directly comparable between humans and mice. The largest TCR beta repertoire, approximately 1.7 million clonotypes, was estimated by iCHAO1 for humans, a finding likely attributable to selection by multiple MHC II molecules. The lowest clonal inequality scores among all compared groups were observed in most of the three human donors. On average, humans had more CDR3 deletions and insertions than mice, indicating greater exonuclease and TdT activity.

About this clone itself: Its antigen is not yet known. No quality values exist for individual bases; no much larger clone is one base distant.

CDR1 and CDR2, per the germline V gene, are LGHNA and YNFKEQ. Germline trimming: 4 bases from V, 1 base from J; junction bases outside gene matches: 14. The CDR3 numbers 21 residues from cysteine through phenylalanine. Solely the CDR3 DNA is kept, with 63 bases framed from the first base. The QIAGEN blood and tissue kit was used to extract genomic DNA from sorted cells, and the DNA was quantified on a NanoDrop 1000. Using multiplex PCR of genomic DNA, the immunoSEQ platform deep sequenced and quantified the TCR alpha and beta chains. In the authors' own workflow: IMGT gene and region definitions were used for annotation of the TCR sequences. Out-of-frame rearrangements were taken as a proxy for the preselection repertoire and were compared with in-frame clonotypes. To estimate repertoire size, the study used the iCHAO1 estimator that comes with the immunoSEQ platform. Clonal inequality was measured with a Gini index on in-frame amino acid clonotypes, based on the Lorenz curve. The intersect function in the R package tcR was used to count shared clonotypes, while the Jaccard index served to score similarity. The R prcomp function was used without normalization to run principal component analysis of V, J and V-J usage frequencies. This is the immuneACCESS table as TCRdb keeps it, with only in-frame sequences that have V and J called. A part of the clones is gone; compared with another copy, unresolved V genes explain less than half, and the rest is unexplained. D and trimming were read from the DNA, whereas the V and J calls and clone size are those reported in that table. Across this sample there are about 60,000 clones, with over 90% seen only once. The ten largest account for approximately 17% of the sample.

The receptor was derived from a person aged 55-75 years in good health. The sequence is built from TRBV4-2 and TRBJ2-2; the junction holds 14 bases that match TRBD2. Sequencing used naive CD4+ T cells from blood. The cell subset or site label here, explained by the study, means: CD45RO-negative CD62L-positive naive CD4 T cells. This receptor carries the CDR3 CASSLGGGRTSGRQNTGELFF. The nucleotides are TGTGCCAGCAGCCTCGGCGGTGGTAGGACTAGCGGGAGGCAGAACACCGGGGAGCTGTTTTTT.